This T cell receptor beta chain originates from a study of blood T cell repertoires in COVID-19. As for the study in general: Sites across the United States, Italy and Spain contributed samples from acute and convalescent COVID-19. Nucleic acid was either cDNA or gDNA, and it came from T cells, B-cell-depleted T cells, or PBMCs.

After removal of 3 bases from V and 8 bases from J, the junction contained 8 bases not matched to a gene. Germline assignment: CDR1 SGHVS and CDR2 FQNEAQ. The CDR3 spans 15 residues. This table comes from immunoSEQ multiplex PCR, and its TCRdb copy is limited to in-frame clones, with some not included. This table has 200,000 to 250,000 clones, 60% to 85% appearing once. V and J are TRBV7-8 and TRBJ1-4; 8 bases are a match to TRBD1. The sample consisted of peripheral blood. This clonotype was sampled from a woman aged 70-85 years with acute or convalescent COVID-19. CDR3 in amino acids: CASSFGQGVGEKLFF. The CDR3 region has the DNA TGTGCCAGCAGCTTCGGACAGGGCGTCGGAGAAAAACTGTTTTTT.